The 18 T cell receptor beta chains given below trace back to one sample, sequenced in a study of cytomegalovirus exposure and HLA in healthy donors. Primers for the PCR totalled 60 Vbeta and 13 Jbeta. TCRdb keeps only in-frame clones here, not all; method: immunoSEQ multiplex PCR. The sample has 95,000 to 100,000 clones, 76% seen once. The sequenced material came from PBMCs. Source of these receptors: a man aged 35-49 years in good health and CMV-seronegative.

The gene calls are TRBV9 and TRBJ2-5, with a possible D match to TRBD1 (5 bases). Trimming removed 4 bases at V and 0 bases at J, with 13 bases between. CDR1 SGDLS and CDR2 YYNGEE come from the germline V gene. There are 15 residues in the CDR3. The CDR3 DNA reads as TGTGCCAGCAGCTCCGAGGCAGGGAACCAAGAGACCCAGTACTTC. Protein product: CASSSEAGNQETQYF.

The gene calls are TRBV30 and TRBJ1-6, with TRBD1 matching 7 bases. Trimming took 0 bases from V and 7 from J; bases not matched to a gene: 9. The V gene's germline CDR1 is GTSNPN and CDR2 SVGIG (reference sequence). The CDR3 length is 16 residues. CDR3 sequence: CAWSVSLPGGNSPLHF. CDR3 bases: TGTGCCTGGAGTGTATCGTTGCCAGGGGGGAATTCACCCCTCCACTTT.

The rearrangement uses TRBV11-2 and TRBJ1-1; no clear D gene. Trimming took off 5 bases at V and 1 base at J, with 8 bases between the two ends. The CDR3 length is 13 residues. In germline, CDR1 is SGHAT, CDR2 FQNNGV. The CDR3, as DNA: TGTGCCAGCAGCCCTTCACAGAACACTGAAGCTTTCTTT. It encodes CASSPSQNTEAFF.

The V gene is TRBV7-2, the J gene TRBJ2-7, with 12 bases that match TRBD2. Looked up from germline, CDR1 is SGHTA and CDR2 is FQGNSA. After removal of 1 base from V and 2 bases from J, the junction contained 0 bases not matched to a gene. The CDR3 is 15 amino acids. The CDR3, as DNA: TGTGCCAGCAGCTTAGGGACTAGCGGGACCTACGAGCAGTACTTC. This translates into CASSLGTSGTYEQYF.

V usage is TRBV6-5 and J usage is TRBJ1-2, with 8 bases matching TRBD1. Germline CDR1 and CDR2: MNHEY and SVGAGI. This CDR3 region has 13 residues. Trimming removed 5 bases from V and 3 bases from J; junction bases left unmatched: 2. CDR3 in DNA: TGTGCCAGCAGTCAGACAGGGGACTATGGCTACACCTTC. Translating gives CASSQTGDYGYTF.

In DNA, the CDR3 is TGTGCCAGCAGCTTTCGGACAGGGCCGGGAAACACCATATATTTT. Protein sequence: CASSFRTGPGNTIYF. The chain couples TRBV7-2 to TRBJ1-3; 8 nucleotides agree with TRBD1. This CDR3 spans 15 amino acids. The germline V gene encodes CDR1 SGHTA and CDR2 FQGNSA. With 3 bases clipped from V and 4 bases from J, the junction kept 5 bases outside the gene matches.

The V call is TRBV5-1, the J call TRBJ1-2; 10 nucleotides line up with TRBD1. V lost 3 bases and J lost 6; bases outside the gene matches: 5. This CDR3 comprises 14 residues. CDR1 is SGHRS and CDR2 is YFSETQ in the germline V gene. CDR3 sequence reads: CASSWGTGDNGYTF. CDR3 sequence (DNA): TGCGCCAGCAGCTGGGGGACAGGGGATAATGGCTACACCTTC.

This chain connects TRBV5-1 to TRBJ2-1; 10 bases match TRBD2. Trimming removed 3 bases from V and 7 bases from J; junction bases left unmatched: 7. CDR3 size: 15 residues. Germline lookup yields CDR1 SGHRS and CDR2 YFSETQ. In DNA form, the CDR3 reads TGCGCCAGCAGCTCTAGCGGGGGCCAGGGGAATGAGCAGTTCTTC. Its translation: CASSSSGGQGNEQFF. Variable domain in full (rest from reference TRBV5-1 and TRBJ2-1): KAGVTQTPRYLIKTRGQQVTLSCSPISGHRSVSWYQQTPGQGLQFLFEYFSETQRNKGNFPGRFSGRQFSNSRSEMNVSTLELGDSALYLCASSSSGGQGNEQFFGPGTRLTVL.

This chain uses TRBV5-1 with TRBJ2-7; a possible D gene is TRBD2 (6 bases). Per germline, CDR1 SGHRS and CDR2 YFSETQ. The CDR3 runs 16 residues. Trimming shortened V by 2 bases and J by 1 base, and 16 bases separated the two germline ends. Written as DNA, the CDR3 is TGCGCCAGCAGCTTTTACCAAGGAGGAGGGTCCTACGAGCAGTACTTC. Its translation is CASSFYQGGGSYEQYF.

The CDR3: CASSPGDRLFF. The CDR3 DNA reads as TGTGCCAGCAGCCCCGGGGACAGGCTGTTCTTC. This chain uses TRBV11-1 with TRBJ2-1; 8 positions agree with TRBD1. Germline CDR1 SGHAT, CDR2 FQDESV (reference sequence). With 5 bases clipped from V and 15 bases from J, the junction kept 6 bases outside the gene matches. The CDR3 spans 11 residues.

The chain carries TRBV19 and TRBJ1-5; unclear D gene. Germline-derived CDR1 and CDR2 are LNHDA and SQIVND (reference sequence). The CDR3 is 14 amino acids. V was cut by 2 bases and J by 1 base, with 6 bases left in between. CDR3 bases: TGTGCCAGTAGTATAATCGGGAGCAATCAGCCCCAGCATTTT. This gives the protein CASSIIGSNQPQHF.

The genes are TRBV29-1 and TRBJ1-3; 9 positions agree with TRBD1. CDR1 is SQVTM, CDR2 ANQGSEA, per germline. J was trimmed by 0 bases and V by 6 bases; bases with no gene match: 3. The CDR3 spans 14 residues. The CDR3: CSVDRGDSGNTIYF. CDR3 in DNA: TGCAGCGTGGACAGGGGAGACTCTGGAAACACCATATATTTT.

The chain carries TRBV4-1 and TRBJ2-7; D is uncertain. This CDR3 has 14 residues. Trimming removed 3 bases from V and 2 bases from J, with 11 bases in between. Per germline, CDR1 MGHRA and CDR2 YSYEKL. CDR3 amino acids: CASSHGTGTYEQYF. In DNA form, the CDR3 reads TGCGCCAGCAGCCACGGTACCGGTACCTACGAGCAGTACTTC.

This clone was seen a handful of times. V is TRBV27 and J is TRBJ1-5; the D is unclear. Germline V gene sequence: CDR1 MNHEY, CDR2 SMNVEV (reference sequence). Trimming took 7 bases from V and 4 from J, leaving 14 bases between them. The CDR3 runs 14 residues. The CDR3 DNA is TGTGCCAGCACCCCTTCCCCCGGGAATCAGCCCCAGCATTTT. This encodes CASTPSPGNQPQHF.

The CDR3: CASSVGLAGPPRGETQYF. As DNA, the CDR3 is TGTGCCAGCAGTGTCGGACTAGCGGGGCCCCCTCGGGGAGAGACCCAGTACTTC. J is TRBJ2-5 and V is TRBV28; 12 bases map to TRBD2. The CDR3 is 18 amino acids. The V and J ends lost 5 bases and 4 bases, in that order; junction bases with no gene match: 14. Germline CDR1 is MDHEN and CDR2 is SYDVKM.

The chain recombines TRBV10-3 with TRBJ2-7, with 10 bases lining up with TRBD2. Germline lookup yields CDR1 ENHRY and CDR2 SYGVKD. This CDR3 comprises 16 residues. Unmatched junction bases numbered 8, after V lost 3 bases and J lost 3 bases. Here the CDR3 reads CAISDRQREGLYEQYF. For the CDR3, the DNA is TGTGCCATCAGTGATCGGCAGCGGGAGGGCCTCTACGAGCAGTACTTC.

The chain employs TRBV19 and TRBJ1-5, with D possibly matching TRBD1 (5 bases). The CDR3 extends over 12 amino acids. V gave up 7 bases and J gave up 7 bases, with 11 bases separating them. Germline V gene lookup returns CDR1 LNHDA and CDR2 SQIVND (reference sequence). The chain's CDR3 is CASMGGKQPQHF. CDR3 nucleotides: TGTGCCAGTATGGGGGGGAAACAGCCCCAGCATTTT. Drawing the rest from reference TRBV19 and TRBJ1-5, the complete variable domain is DGGITQSPKYLFRKEGQNVTLSCEQNLNHDAMYWYRQDPGQGLRLIYYSQIVNDFQKGDIAEGYSVSREKKESFPLTVTSAQKNPTAFYLCASMGGKQPQHFGDGTRLSIL.

The gene calls are TRBV4-3 and TRBJ2-2; 14 bases align to TRBD2. Germline assignment: CDR1 LGHNA and CDR2 YSLEER. The CDR3 consists of 19 residues. Trimming took 2 bases from V and 9 from J; bases not matched to a gene: 14. The CDR3 loop reads CASSQFQIPGLAGVRELFF. The CDR3 coding sequence is TGCGCCAGCAGCCAATTTCAAATACCGGGACTAGCGGGAGTCAGGGAGCTGTTTTTT.